This TCR beta chain was captured in a study of shared clonotypes between healthy human individuals. The overall study: A donor's plate count was three for CD4 naive and three for CD4 memory; CD8 naive had two and CD8 memory one.

There were no recent acute infections or vaccinations among the donors, who were healthy HIV-negative adults. For sorted subsets, roughly 200 ng DNA per replicate equaled approximately 32,000 T cell genomes. Per the original methods: Filtering differed since immunoSEQ provided only junctions, with no quality scores. Assay used: immunoSEQ multiplex PCR; TCRdb lists only in-frame clones, some missing. D and trimming were read from the DNA, whereas the V and J calls and clone size are those reported in that table. The sample includes 2.5 million or so clones, roughly nine tenths of them seen just once. CDR1 LNHDA and CDR2 SQIVND come from the germline V gene (reference sequence). The ends were cut back, 5 bases at V and 8 bases at J, with 18 bases in the middle. This CDR3 has 14 amino acids.

This TCR came from a man between 18 and 35 years old in good health. The sequenced sample consisted of naive CD4+ T cells sorted from blood. Subset meaning: CD45RA+ positively selected. This chain links TRBV19 with TRBJ1-2, with a possible D match to TRBD1 (6 bases). CDR3 in DNA: TGTGCCAGTAGTCGTCCCGGGACACCCGCCGGCTACACCTTC. This sequence encodes CASSRPGTPAGYTF.